Listed here is a single TCR beta chain. CDR1 and CDR2 (germline): SGHTA, FQGTGA. The V and J ends lost 2 bases and 9 bases respectively, with 8 bases between them. The CDR3 totals 13 residues. This sample stems from a study of blood T cell repertoires in COVID-19. Sequencing was performed with immunoSEQ multiplex PCR; in TCRdb, only in-frame clones are kept and a portion is missing. The sample has around 160,000 clones, approximately 85% seen once; the top ten hold 9.5% to 12%. The chain employs TRBV7-3 and TRBJ1-6, with D uncertain. Source material: peripheral blood. The TCR sequence derives from a man aged 60 to 75 with active or convalescent COVID-19. CDR3: CASSLQNGSPLHF. CDR3 bases: TGTGCCAGCAGCTTACAGAATGGTTCACCCCTCCACTTT.